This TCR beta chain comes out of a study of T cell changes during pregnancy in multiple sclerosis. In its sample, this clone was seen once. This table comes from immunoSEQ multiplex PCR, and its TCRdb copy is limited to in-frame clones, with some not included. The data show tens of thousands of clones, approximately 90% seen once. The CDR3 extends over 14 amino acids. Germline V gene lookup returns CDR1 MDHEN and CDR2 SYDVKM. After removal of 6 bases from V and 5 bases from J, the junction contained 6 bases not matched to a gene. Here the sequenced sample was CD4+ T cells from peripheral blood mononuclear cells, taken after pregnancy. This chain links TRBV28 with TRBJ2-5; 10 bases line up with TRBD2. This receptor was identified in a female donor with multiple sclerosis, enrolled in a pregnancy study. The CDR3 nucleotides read TGTGCCAGCAGGTCTAGCGGGAGTGGGGAGACCCAGTACTTC. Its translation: CASRSSGSGETQYF.